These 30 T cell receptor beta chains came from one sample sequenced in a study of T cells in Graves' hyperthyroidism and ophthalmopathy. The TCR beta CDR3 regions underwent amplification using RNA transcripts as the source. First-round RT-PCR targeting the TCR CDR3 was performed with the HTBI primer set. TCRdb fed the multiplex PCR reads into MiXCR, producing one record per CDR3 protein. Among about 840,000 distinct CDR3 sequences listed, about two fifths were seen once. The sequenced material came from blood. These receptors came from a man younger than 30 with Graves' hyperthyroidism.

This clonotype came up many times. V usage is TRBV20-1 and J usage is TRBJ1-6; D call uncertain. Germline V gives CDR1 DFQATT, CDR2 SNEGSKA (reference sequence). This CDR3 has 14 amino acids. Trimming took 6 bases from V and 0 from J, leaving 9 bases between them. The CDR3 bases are TGCAGTGCGGGGTCCAGCTCCTATAATTCACCCCTCCACTTT. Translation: CSAGSSSYNSPLHF.

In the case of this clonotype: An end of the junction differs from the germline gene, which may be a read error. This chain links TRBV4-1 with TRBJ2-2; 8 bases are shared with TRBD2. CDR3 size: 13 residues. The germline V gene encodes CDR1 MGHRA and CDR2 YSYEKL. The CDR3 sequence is CASSQVDSGELSF. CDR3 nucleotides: TGCGCCAGCAGCCAAGTCGATAGCGGGGAGCTGTCTTTT.

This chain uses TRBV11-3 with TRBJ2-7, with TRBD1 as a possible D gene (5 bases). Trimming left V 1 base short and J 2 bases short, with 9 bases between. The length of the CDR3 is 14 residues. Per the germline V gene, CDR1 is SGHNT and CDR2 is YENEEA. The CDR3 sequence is CASSLGQNPYEQYF. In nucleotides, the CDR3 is TGTGCCAGCAGCTTAGGACAGAACCCCTACGAGCAGTACTTC.

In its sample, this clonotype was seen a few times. The CDR3 loop is CASRSGTGGYEQYF. The CDR3 coding sequence is TGCGCCAGTAGATCCGGGACAGGGGGTTACGAGCAGTACTTC. V is TRBV5-1 and J is TRBJ2-7; TRBD1 matches at 11 bases. CDR3 length: 14 residues. CDR1 and CDR2 (germline): SGHRS, YFSETQ. V was clipped by 8 bases and J by 4 bases; unmatched bases: 8.

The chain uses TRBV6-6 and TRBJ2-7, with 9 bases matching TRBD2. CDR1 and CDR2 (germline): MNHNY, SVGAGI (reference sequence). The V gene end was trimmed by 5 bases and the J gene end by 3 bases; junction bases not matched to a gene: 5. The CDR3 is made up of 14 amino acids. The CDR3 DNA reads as TGTGCCAGCAGTCGACTAGCGGCAAGCTACGAGCAGTACTTC. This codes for CASSRLAASYEQYF.

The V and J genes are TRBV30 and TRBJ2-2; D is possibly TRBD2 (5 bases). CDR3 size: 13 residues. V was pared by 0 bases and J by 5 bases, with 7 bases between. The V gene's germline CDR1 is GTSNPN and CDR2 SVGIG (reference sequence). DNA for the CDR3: TGTGCCTGGAGTGTACCGGGGACCGGGGAGCTGTTTTTT. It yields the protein CAWSVPGTGELFF.

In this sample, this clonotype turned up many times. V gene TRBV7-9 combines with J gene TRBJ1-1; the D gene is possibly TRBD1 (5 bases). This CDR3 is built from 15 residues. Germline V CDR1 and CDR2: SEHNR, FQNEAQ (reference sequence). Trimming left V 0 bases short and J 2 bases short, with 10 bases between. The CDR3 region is CASSLALGANTEAFF. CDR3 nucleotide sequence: TGTGCCAGCAGCTTAGCGCTCGGGGCAAACACTGAAGCTTTCTTT.

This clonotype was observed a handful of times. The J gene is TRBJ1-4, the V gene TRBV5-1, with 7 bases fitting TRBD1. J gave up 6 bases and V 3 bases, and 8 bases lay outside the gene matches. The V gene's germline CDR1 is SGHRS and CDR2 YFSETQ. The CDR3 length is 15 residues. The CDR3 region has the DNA TGCGCCAGCAGCTCCTCCCGGGACAGTTATGAAAAACTGTTTTTT. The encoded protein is CASSSSRDSYEKLFF.

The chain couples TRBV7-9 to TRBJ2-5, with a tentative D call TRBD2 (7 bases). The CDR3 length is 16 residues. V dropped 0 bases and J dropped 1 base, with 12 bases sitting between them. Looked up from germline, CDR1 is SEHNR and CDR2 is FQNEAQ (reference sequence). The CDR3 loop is CASSLAGGDIQETQYF. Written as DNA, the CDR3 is TGTGCCAGCAGCTTAGCGGGAGGGGACATCCAAGAGACCCAGTACTTC.

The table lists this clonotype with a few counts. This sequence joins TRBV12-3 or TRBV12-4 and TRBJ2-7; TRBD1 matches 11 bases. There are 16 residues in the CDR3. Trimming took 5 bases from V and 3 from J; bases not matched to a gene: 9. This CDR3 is CASSGAPGQGDYEQYF. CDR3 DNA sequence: TGTGCCAGCAGTGGCGCCCCGGGACAGGGGGACTACGAGCAGTACTTC.

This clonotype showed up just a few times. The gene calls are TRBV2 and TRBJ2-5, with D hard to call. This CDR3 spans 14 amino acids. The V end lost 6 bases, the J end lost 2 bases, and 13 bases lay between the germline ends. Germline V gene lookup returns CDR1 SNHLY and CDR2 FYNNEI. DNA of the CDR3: TGTGCCAGCAGCTCCGCCTTGAGGCAAGAGACCCAGTACTTC. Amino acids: CASSSALRQETQYF.

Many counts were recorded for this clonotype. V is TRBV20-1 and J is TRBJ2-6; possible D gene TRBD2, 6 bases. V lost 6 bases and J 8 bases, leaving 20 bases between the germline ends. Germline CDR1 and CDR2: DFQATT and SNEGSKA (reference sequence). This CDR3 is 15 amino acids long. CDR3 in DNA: TGCAGTGCCCTGGGTGGAGAGGGCGGGACCAACGTCCTGACTTTC. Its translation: CSALGGEGGTNVLTF.

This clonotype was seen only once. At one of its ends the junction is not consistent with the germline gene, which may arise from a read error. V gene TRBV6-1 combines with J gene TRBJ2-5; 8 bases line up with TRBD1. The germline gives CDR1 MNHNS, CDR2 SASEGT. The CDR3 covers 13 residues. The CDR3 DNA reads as TGTGCCGGCAGTGACAGGGGTCAAGAGACCCAGTACTTC. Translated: CAGSDRGQETQYF.

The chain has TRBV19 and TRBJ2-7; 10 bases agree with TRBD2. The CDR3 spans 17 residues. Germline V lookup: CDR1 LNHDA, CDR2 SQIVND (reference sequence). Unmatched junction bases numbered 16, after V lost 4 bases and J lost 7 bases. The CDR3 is CASSRRTGTSELGEQYF. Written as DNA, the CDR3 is TGTGCCAGTAGTAGGAGGACGGGGACTAGCGAGCTTGGGGAGCAGTACTTC.

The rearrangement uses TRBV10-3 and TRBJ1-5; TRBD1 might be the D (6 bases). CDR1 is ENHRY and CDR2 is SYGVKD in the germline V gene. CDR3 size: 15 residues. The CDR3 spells CASGLDQGLNQPQHF. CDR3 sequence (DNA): TGTGCTAGTGGTTTGGACCAGGGGCTCAATCAGCCCCAGCATTTT.

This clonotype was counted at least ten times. The CDR3 DNA reads as TGCAGCGCGAGAACCGGGACAGGGGAAAATCAGCCCCAGCATTTT. It codes for CSARTGTGENQPQHF. The chain combines TRBV29-1 with TRBJ1-5, with 10 bases lining up with TRBD1. The V and J ends lost 7 bases and 4 bases, in that order; junction bases with no gene match: 10. The CDR3 runs to 15 residues. Germline V lookup: CDR1 SQVTM, CDR2 ANQGSEA. Together with reference TRBV29-1 and TRBJ1-5, the CDR3 gives the full variable domain: SAVISQKPSRDICQRGTSLTIQCQVDSQVTMMFWYRQQPGQSLTLIATANQGSEATYESGFVIDKFPISRPNLTFSTLTVSNMSPEDSSIYLCSARTGTGENQPQHFGDGTRLSIL.

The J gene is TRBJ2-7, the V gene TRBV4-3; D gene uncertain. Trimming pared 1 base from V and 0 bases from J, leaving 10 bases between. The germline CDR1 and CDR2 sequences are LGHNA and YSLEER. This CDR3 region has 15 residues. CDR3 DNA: TGCGCCAGCAGCCAAGTGAGAGCAGCCTCCTACGAGCAGTACTTC. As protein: CASSQVRAASYEQYF.

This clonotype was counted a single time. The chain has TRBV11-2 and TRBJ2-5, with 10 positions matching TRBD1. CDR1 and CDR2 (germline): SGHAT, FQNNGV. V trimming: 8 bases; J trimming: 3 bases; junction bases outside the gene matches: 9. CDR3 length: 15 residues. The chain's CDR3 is CASGRDRGLEETQYF. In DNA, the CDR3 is TGTGCCAGCGGCCGGGACAGGGGACTAGAAGAGACCCAGTACTTC. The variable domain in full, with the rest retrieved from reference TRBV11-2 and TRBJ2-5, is EAGVAQSPRYKIIEKRQSVAFWCNPISGHATLYWYQQILGQGPKLLIQFQNNGVVDDSQLPKDRFSAERLKGVDSTLKIQPAKLEDSAVYLCASGRDRGLEETQYFGPGTRLLVL.

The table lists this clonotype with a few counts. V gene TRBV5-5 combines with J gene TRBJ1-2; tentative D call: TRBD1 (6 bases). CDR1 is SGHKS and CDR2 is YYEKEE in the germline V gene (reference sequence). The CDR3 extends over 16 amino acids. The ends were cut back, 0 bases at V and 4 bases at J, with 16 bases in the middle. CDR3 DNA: TGTGCCAGCAGCTTGGCTGGGACCGGGACAATCTATGGCTACACCTTC. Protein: CASSLAGTGTIYGYTF.

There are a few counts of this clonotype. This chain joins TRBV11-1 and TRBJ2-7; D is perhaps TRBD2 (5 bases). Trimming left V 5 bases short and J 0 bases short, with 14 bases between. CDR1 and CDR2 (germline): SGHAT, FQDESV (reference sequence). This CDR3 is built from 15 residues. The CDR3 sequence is CASSTLDEGSYEQYF. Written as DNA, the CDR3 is TGTGCCAGCAGCACTCTAGATGAGGGCTCCTACGAGCAGTACTTC.

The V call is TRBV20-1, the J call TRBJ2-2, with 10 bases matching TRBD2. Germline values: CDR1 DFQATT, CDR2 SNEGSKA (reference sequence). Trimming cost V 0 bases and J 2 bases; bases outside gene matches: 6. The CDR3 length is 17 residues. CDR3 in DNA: TGCAGTGCTAGAGATTCGGGGACTAGCGCAAACACCGGGGAGCTGTTTTTT. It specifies CSARDSGTSANTGELFF.

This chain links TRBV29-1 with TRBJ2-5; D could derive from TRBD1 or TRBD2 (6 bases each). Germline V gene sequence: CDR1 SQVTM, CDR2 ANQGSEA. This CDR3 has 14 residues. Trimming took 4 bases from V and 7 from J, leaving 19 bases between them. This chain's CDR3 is CSVVERAEGGTQYF. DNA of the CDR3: TGCAGCGTTGTTGAGAGGGCAGAGGGGGGGACCCAGTACTTC.

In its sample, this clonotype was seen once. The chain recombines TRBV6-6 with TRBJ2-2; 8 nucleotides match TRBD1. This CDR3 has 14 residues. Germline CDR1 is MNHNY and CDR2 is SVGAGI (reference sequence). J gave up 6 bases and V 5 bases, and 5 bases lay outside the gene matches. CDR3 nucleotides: TGTGCCAGCAGTGTAGAGACAGGGGCCGGGGAGCTGTTTTTT. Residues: CASSVETGAGELFF.

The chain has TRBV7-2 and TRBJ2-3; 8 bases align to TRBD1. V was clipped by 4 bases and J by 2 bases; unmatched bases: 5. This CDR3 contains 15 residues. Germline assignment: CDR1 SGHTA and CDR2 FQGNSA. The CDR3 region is CASSYGTGDTDTQYF. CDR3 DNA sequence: TGTGCCAGCAGCTACGGGACAGGCGACACAGATACGCAGTATTTT. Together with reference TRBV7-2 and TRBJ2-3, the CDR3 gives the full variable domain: GAGVSQSPSNKVTEKGKDVELRCDPISGHTALYWYRQSLGQGLEFLIYFQGNSAPDKSGLPSDRFSAERTGGSVSTLTIQRTQQEDSAVYLCASSYGTGDTDTQYFGPGTRLTVL.

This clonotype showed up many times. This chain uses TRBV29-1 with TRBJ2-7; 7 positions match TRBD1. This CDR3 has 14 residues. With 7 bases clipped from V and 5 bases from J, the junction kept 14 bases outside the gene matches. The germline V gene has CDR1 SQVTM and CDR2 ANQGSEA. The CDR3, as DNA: TGCAGCGCTTCCCGGGACAGCACTCCCGACGAGCAGTACTTC. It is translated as CSASRDSTPDEQYF.

CDR3 loop: CASSVGQGGPNGYTF. The DNA for the CDR3 is TGTGCCAGCAGCGTTGGCCAGGGGGGCCCAAACGGCTACACCTTC. The rearrangement links TRBV5-4 to TRBJ1-2; 7 bases align to TRBD1. This CDR3 has 15 amino acids. V gave up 4 bases and J gave up 8 bases; unmatched junction bases: 14. Germline V CDR1 and CDR2: SGHNT, YYREEE (reference sequence).

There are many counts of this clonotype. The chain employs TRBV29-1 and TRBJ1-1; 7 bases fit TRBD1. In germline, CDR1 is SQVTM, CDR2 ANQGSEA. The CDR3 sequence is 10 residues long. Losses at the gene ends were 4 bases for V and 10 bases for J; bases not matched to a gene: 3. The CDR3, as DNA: TGCAGCGTTGCTCAGGGGGTAGCTTTCTTT. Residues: CSVAQGVAFF. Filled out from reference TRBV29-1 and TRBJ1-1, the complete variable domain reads SAVISQKPSRDICQRGTSLTIQCQVDSQVTMMFWYRQQPGQSLTLIATANQGSEATYESGFVIDKFPISRPNLTFSTLTVSNMSPEDSSIYLCSVAQGVAFFGQGTRLTVV.

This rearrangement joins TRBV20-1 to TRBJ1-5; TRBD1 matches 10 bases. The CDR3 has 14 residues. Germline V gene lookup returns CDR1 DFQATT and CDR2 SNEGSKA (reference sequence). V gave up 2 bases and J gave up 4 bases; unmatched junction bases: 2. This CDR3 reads CSARRGQGNQPQHF. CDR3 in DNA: TGCAGTGCTAGAAGGGGACAGGGGAATCAGCCCCAGCATTTT.

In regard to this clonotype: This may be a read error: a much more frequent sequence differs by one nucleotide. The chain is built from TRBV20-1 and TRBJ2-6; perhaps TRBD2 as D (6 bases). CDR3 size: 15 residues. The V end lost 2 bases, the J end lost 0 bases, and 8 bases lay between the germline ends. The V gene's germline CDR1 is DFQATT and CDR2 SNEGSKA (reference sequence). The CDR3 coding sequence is TGCAGTGCTAGACTGGGACTCTCTGGGGCCAACGTCCTGACTTTC. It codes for CSARLGLSGANVLTF.

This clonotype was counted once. The CDR3 loop is CASSSGLAPRGHGELFF. CDR3 nucleotide sequence: TGCGCCAGCAGCTCCGGACTAGCGCCCAGGGGCCACGGGGAGCTGTTTTTT. V is TRBV5-1 and J is TRBJ2-2, with 9 bases fitting TRBD2. Losses at the gene ends were 3 bases for V and 7 bases for J; bases not matched to a gene: 13. Germline V gene lookup returns CDR1 SGHRS and CDR2 YFSETQ. CDR3 length: 17 residues.